This T cell receptor beta chain emerged from a study of shared clonotypes between healthy human individuals (dated by TCRdb to the early 2020s). Notes on the research overall: A couple of women and a few men aged 18 to 49 years were included in the cohort. Different laboratories and diverse techniques were used to prepare libraries and sequence TCR repertoires, to increase sequencing depth and limit assay-specific biases. To estimate repertoire size and how much clonotype sharing occurs between individuals, the study deeply sequenced the blood TCR repertoires of about five healthy adults. Each donor's leukapheresis produced roughly between roughly 0.85 and 9 billion PBMCs. Per donor, three plates each were used for CD4 naive and CD4 memory, two for CD8 naive, and one for CD8 memory.

On the study overall, not on this receptor specifically: The genetic and exposure-history diversity represented was limited by the small number of donors. Estimated clonotype richness was generally larger for naive than for memory subsets. Based on pairwise subsampling, the degree of clonotype sharing among donors was expected to be affected by sequencing depth. Approximately 4.8% of naive CD4, roughly 3.6% of naive CD8, approximately 2.2% of memory CD4, and 0.35% to 0.5% of memory CD8 clonotypes were shared across a few donors. Even with the large sequencing depth, rarefaction of the sorted-subset datasets indicated that sequencing was incomplete. Compared with non-shared clonotypes, the clonotypes found in all four sorted-subset donors had higher generation probabilities. Sampling was limited to blood, and TCR repertoires in tissue likely differ from TCR repertoires in blood.

A remark on this clone: There is no known antigen for this receptor. Base qualities are not recorded, but no much larger clone differs from it by a single base.

TCR CDR3 regions were amplified from genomic DNA by multiplex PCR using the deep immunoSEQ assay. Extracted genomic DNA from each cell subset was distributed evenly across all wells of several immunoSEQ 96-well plates, and each plate was treated as a replicate. Each replicate PCR for sorted subsets received roughly 0.2 ug genomic DNA, equal to tens of thousands of T cell genomes. The purified libraries were quantified using a Qubit 3.0 fluorometer, sized with a Bioanalyzer 2100, and then quantified again using the KAPA Library Quantification kit. Each immunoSEQ 96-well plate was sequenced on its own single-read 150-cycle Illumina NextSeq 550 flow cell. On the authors' methods: Because the immunoSEQ output held only junctional sequences and lacked quality scores, the filtering could not match the filtering applied to full-length reads. To assign V/J genes and CDR3, sequences were annotated using PyIR, a Python wrapper for IgBLAST v1.9, with IMGT germline references. Reads were filtered out if the reads had weak V/J assignments (E-value above 1e-6), no CDR3, stop codons, out-of-frame junctions, or ambiguous translated residues. V3J clonotypes were defined as sequences sharing an identical inferred V gene, J gene, and CDR3 amino acid sequence. Percentage overlap between repertoires was calculated by dividing the number of shared unique clonotypes by the size of the smaller repertoire. Three approaches were used to assess repertoire richness: RTK rarefaction, the Chao1 estimator, and Recon v2.1 estimates of unobserved clonotypes. Generation probabilities were computed with OLGA for all TCRbeta clonotypes obtained by the gDNA method from several donors. In TCRdb, the immuneACCESS table is reduced to in-frame sequences with V and J assigned. These tables do not hold every clone; where another copy was compared, an unresolved V gene accounts for under half, and the others remain unexplained. V and J calls and clone size are as listed in that table; D and trimming were resolved from the DNA. This sample comprises about 980,000 clones, roughly 72% of them detected only once. Jointly, the top ten make up approximately 1.5% of the sample.

The donors were healthy, HIV-negative adults with no recently reported acute infections or vaccinations. Only Caucasian adults living in Nashville, Tennessee, USA were represented among the donors. CD4+ T cells were enriched by magnetic negative selection; naive cells were then positively selected on CD45RA, and the negative fraction formed the memory subset. Blood was obtained by leukapheresis, after which PBMCs were separated by Ficoll-Histopaque density gradient centrifugation and cryopreserved in liquid nitrogen vapor phase. Analytical flow cytometry was used to check the purity and quantity of every magnetically sorted T cell population. Genomic DNA was isolated from each sorted fraction and quantified by UV absorbance on a Nanodrop 2000c. From its cysteine to its phenylalanine, the CDR3 spans 14 amino acids. This entry keeps only the CDR3 DNA: 42 bases, framed from base 1. The germline V gene encodes CDR1 SGHVS and CDR2 FQNEAQ. The germline ends are 6 bases apart after V is trimmed by 0 bases and J by 1 base.

This sequence was found in a man between 18 and 29 years old in good health. The rearranged segments are TRBV7-8 and TRBJ1-1, and TRBD1 may be the D gene, going by 6 matching bases. The sample consisted of memory CD4+ T cells sorted from blood. The cell subset or site label here, explained by the study, means: CD45RA-negative fraction. The CDR3 region reads CASSLAGQNTEAFF. The nucleotide sequence reads as follows: TGTGCCAGCAGCTTAGCGGGACAGAACACTGAAGCTTTCTTT.